The sequence of this TCR beta chain was determined in a study of cytomegalovirus exposure and HLA in healthy donors. In the study overall: Roughly 77 million unique TCRs from HLA-typed donors made up an early data release. Falling in the Caucasian-associated ancestry cluster were approximately 86% of 398 genotyped donors.

This clone has a handful of counts. Its specificity is unknown. V dropped 4 bases and J dropped 2; count of bases not matched to a gene: 7. Germline V gene lookup returns CDR1 SGHRS and CDR2 YFSETQ. This CDR3 region has 15 residues. Broader study findings: A few V segments could not be told apart, such as TRBV6-2 and TRBV6-3, and were left out. A prior analysis recorded that most TCR beta V segments were productive about 87% or about 30% of the time.

PCR employed 60 Vbeta and 13 Jbeta primers. Data came from immunoSEQ multiplex PCR; TCRdb stores just in-frame clones and leaves some out. Here the sample spans about 250,000 clones, more than 75% being singletons. The clonotype comes from a girl aged 2-10 years in good health and CMV-seronegative. The chain uses TRBV5-1 and TRBJ2-7; TRBD1 aligns across 9 bases. Source material: PBMCs. The CDR3, as DNA: TGCGCCAGCAGCCCGGACAGGGGCCCGGCCTACGAGCAGTACTTC. Translating gives CASSPDRGPAYEQYF. Variable domain in full (rest from reference TRBV5-1 and TRBJ2-7): KAGVTQTPRYLIKTRGQQVTLSCSPISGHRSVSWYQQTPGQGLQFLFEYFSETQRNKGNFPGRFSGRQFSNSRSEMNVSTLELGDSALYLCASSPDRGPAYEQYFGPGTRLTVT.